This T cell receptor beta chain was identified in a study of CD8 T cells in ankylosing spondylitis. Notes on the study in general: Matched synovial fluid from ankylosing spondylitis patients was reported to be enriched for disease-linked clones.

Comment on this clonotype: The target antigen is unknown.

In making TCR beta libraries, quantitative 5'-RACE with molecular barcodes was used. TCRdb itself ran the 5' RACE reads through MiXCR, one entry per CDR3 protein. The table shows approximately 100,000 distinct CDR3 sequences, with about 25% occurring only once. This CDR3 has 13 residues. V shed 6 bases and J shed 2 bases, with 10 bases lying between them. Sample: synovial fluid, either unsorted or a sorted T cell fraction (not recorded which). This sequence originates from a male donor with ankylosing spondylitis. The chain employs TRBV12-3 or TRBV12-4 and TRBJ1-1; TRBD1 might be the D (6 bases). This chain's CDR3 is CASSGTPNTEAFF. DNA of the CDR3: TGTGCCAGCAGCGGGACACCCAACACTGAAGCTTTCTTT.